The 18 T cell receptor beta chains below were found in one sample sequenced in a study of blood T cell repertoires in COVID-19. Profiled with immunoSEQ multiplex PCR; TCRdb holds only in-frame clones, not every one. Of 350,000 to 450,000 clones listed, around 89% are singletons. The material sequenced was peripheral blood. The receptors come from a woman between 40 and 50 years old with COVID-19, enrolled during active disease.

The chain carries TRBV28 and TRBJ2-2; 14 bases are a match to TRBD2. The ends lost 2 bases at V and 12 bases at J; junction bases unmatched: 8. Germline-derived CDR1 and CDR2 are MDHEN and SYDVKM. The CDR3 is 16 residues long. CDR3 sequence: CASSLSGTSGRLKLFF. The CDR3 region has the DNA TGTGCCAGCAGTTTAAGTGGGACTAGCGGGAGATTAAAGCTGTTTTTT.

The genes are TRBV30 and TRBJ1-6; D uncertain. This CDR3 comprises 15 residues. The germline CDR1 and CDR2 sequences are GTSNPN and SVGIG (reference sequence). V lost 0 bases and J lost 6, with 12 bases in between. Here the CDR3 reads CAWSVPGLINSPLHF. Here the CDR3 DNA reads TGTGCCTGGAGTGTACCAGGTCTCATTAATTCACCCCTCCACTTT.

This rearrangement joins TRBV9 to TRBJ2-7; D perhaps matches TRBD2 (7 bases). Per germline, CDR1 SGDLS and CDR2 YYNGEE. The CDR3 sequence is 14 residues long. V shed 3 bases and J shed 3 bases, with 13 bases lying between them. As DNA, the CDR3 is TGTGCCAGCAGCGCGGGGGGCAGCAACTACGAGCAGTACTTC. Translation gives CASSAGGSNYEQYF.

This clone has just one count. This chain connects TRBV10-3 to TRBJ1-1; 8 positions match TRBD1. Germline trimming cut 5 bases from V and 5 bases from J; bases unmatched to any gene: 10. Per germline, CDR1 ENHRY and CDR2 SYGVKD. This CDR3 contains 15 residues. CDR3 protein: CAISSRDRHRTEAFF. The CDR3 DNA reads TGTGCCATCAGTTCTAGGGACAGGCATCGGACTGAAGCTTTCTTT.

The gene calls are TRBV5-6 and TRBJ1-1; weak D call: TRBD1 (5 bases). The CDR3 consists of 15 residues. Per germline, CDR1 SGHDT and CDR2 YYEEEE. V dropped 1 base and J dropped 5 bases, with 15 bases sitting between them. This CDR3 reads CASSLLIWGETEAFF. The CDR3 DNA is TGTGCCAGCAGCTTGTTAATATGGGGCGAAACTGAAGCTTTCTTT.

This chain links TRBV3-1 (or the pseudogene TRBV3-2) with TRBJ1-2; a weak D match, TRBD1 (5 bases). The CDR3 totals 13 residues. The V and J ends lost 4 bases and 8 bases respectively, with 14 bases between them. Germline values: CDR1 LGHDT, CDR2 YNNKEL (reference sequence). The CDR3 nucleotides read TGTGCCAGCAGCCCCCCTGGGAGGGGCGGCTACACCTTC. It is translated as CASSPPGRGGYTF.

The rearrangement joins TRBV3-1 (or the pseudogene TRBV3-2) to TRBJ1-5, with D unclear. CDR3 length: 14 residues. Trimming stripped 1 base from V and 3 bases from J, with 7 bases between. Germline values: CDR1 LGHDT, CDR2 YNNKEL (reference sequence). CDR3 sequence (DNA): TGTGCCAGCAGCCAAGTTCCTCTCAATCAGCCCCAGCATTTT. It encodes CASSQVPLNQPQHF.

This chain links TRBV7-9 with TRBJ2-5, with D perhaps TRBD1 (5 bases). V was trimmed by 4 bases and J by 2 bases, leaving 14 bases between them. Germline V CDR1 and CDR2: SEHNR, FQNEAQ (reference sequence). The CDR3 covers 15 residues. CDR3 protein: CASSWGSTGQETQYF. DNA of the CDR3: TGTGCCAGCAGCTGGGGCTCGACGGGTCAAGAGACCCAGTACTTC.

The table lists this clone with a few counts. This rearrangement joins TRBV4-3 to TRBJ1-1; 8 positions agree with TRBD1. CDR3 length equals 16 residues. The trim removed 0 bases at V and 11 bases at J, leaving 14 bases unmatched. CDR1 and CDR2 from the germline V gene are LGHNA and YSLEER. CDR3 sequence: CASSQDTQDRAFRAFF. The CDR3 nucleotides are TGCGCCAGCAGCCAAGATACTCAGGACAGGGCGTTTCGGGCTTTCTTT.

The chain's CDR3 is CASSEVEYYGYTF. The CDR3 nucleotides are TGTGCCAGCAGCGAAGTGGAGTACTATGGCTACACCTTC. The rearrangement uses TRBV7-9 and TRBJ1-2; D unclear. Trimming removed 5 bases at V and 3 bases at J, with 10 bases between. Germline V gene lookup returns CDR1 SEHNR and CDR2 FQNEAQ (reference sequence). The CDR3 is 13 residues long. Drawing the rest from reference TRBV7-9 and TRBJ1-2, the complete variable domain is DTGVSQNPRHKITKRGQNVTFRCDPISEHNRLYWYRQTLGQGPEFLTYFQNEAQLEKSRLLSDRFSAERPKGSFSTLEIQRTEQGDSAMYLCASSEVEYYGYTFGSGTRLTVV.

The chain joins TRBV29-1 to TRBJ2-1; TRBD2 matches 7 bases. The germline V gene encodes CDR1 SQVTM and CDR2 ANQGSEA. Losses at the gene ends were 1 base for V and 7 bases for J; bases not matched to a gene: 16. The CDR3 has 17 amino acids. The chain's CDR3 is CSVEVLSRSGETNEQFF. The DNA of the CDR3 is TGCAGCGTTGAAGTACTTTCCAGGAGCGGGGAAACTAATGAGCAGTTCTTC.

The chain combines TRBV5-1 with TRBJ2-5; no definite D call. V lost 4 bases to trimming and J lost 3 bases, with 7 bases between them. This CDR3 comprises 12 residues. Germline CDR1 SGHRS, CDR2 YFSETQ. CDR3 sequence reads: CASSPREETQYF. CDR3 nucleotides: TGCGCCAGCAGCCCTCGGGAAGAGACCCAGTACTTC.

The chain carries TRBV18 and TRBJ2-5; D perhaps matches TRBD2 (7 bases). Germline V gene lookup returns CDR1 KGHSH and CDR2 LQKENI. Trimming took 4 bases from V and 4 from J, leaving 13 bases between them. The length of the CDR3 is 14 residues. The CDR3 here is CASSLQGGGETQYF. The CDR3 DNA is TGTGCCAGCTCACTACAGGGAGGGGGAGAGACCCAGTACTTC.

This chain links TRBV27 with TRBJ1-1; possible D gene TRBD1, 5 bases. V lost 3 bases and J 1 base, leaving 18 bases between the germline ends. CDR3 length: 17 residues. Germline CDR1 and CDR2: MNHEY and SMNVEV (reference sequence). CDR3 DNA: TGTGCCAGCAGTTTTCGGTGGTCCGACAGACCGAACACTGAAGCTTTCTTT. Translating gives CASSFRWSDRPNTEAFF.

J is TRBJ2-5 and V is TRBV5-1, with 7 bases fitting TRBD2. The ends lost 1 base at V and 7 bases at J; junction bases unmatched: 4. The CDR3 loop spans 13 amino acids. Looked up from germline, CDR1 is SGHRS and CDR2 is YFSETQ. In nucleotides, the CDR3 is TGCGCCAGCAGCTTGCCGGGGGGTCTGACCCAGTACTTC. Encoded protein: CASSLPGGLTQYF.

DNA for the CDR3: TGTGCCAGCAGTTCCAGGCTGAATGAAAAACTGTTTTTT. Translation gives CASSSRLNEKLFF. The rearrangement links TRBV27 to TRBJ1-4; D remains ambiguous. Germline loops: CDR1 MNHEY, CDR2 SMNVEV (reference sequence). Trimming removed 4 bases at V and 5 bases at J, with 8 bases between. The CDR3 totals 13 residues.

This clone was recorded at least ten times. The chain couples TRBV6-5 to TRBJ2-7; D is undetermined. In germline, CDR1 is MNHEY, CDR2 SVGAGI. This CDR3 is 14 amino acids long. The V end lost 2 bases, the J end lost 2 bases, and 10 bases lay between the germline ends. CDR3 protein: CASSYNSNPYEQYF. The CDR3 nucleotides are TGTGCCAGCAGTTACAACAGCAACCCCTACGAGCAGTACTTC.

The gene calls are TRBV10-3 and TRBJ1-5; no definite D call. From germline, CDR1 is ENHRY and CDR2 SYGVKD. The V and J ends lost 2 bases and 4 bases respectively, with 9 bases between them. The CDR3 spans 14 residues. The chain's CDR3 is CAISEAGINQPQHF. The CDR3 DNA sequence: TGTGCCATCAGTGAGGCCGGTATTAATCAGCCCCAGCATTTT.